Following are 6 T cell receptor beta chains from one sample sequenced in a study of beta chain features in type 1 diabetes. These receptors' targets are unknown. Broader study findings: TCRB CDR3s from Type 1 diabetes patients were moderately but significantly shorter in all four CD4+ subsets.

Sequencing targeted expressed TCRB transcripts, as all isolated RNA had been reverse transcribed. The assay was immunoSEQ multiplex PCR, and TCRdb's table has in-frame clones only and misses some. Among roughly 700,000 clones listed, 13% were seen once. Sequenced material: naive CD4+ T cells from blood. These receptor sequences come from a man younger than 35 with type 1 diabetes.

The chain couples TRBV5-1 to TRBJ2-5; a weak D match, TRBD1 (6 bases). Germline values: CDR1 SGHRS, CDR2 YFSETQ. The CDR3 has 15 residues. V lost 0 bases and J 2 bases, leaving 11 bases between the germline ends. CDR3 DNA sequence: TGCGCCAGCAGCTTGGCGGACAGAAGACAAGAGACCCAGTACTTC. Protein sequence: CASSLADRRQETQYF.

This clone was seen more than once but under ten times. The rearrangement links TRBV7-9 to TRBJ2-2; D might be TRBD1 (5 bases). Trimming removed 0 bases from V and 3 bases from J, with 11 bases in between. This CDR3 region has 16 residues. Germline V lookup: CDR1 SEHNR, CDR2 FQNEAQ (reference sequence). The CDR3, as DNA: TGTGCCAGCAGCTTAGCTCGGTCGACAGACACCGGGGAGCTGTTTTTT. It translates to CASSLARSTDTGELFF.

The DNA for the CDR3 is TGTGCCAGCAGTGAATATCGGGACAGGAACACCGGGGAGCTGTTTTTT. It encodes CASSEYRDRNTGELFF. The V and J genes are TRBV25-1 and TRBJ2-2; 7 bases line up with TRBD1. The length of the CDR3 is 16 residues. Germline loops: CDR1 MGHDK, CDR2 SYGVNS. V was pared by 0 bases and J by 1 base, with 2 bases of the junction left unmatched.

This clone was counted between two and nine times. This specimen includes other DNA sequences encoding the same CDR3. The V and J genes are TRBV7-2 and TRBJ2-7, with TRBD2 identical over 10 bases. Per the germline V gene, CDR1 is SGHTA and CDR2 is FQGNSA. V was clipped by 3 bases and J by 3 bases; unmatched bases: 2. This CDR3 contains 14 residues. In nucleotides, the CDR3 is TGTGCCAGCAGCTTGGCTAGCGGGGGCTACGAGCAGTACTTC. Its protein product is CASSLASGGYEQYF.

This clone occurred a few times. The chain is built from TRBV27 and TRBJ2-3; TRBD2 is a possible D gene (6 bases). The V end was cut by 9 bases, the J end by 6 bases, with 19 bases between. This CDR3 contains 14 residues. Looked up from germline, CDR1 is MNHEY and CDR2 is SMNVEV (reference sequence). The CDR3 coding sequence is TGTGCCAGTCAGCGGGCAATGGCACAGGATACGCAGTATTTT. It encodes CASQRAMAQDTQYF.

The CDR3 DNA follows: TGTGCCAGCAGTCCCGGGAAACAAGAGACCCAGTACTTC. It translates to CASSPGKQETQYF. V and J are TRBV27 and TRBJ2-5, with D possibly matching TRBD2 (5 bases). Looked up from germline, CDR1 is MNHEY and CDR2 is SMNVEV (reference sequence). V gave up 5 bases and J gave up 2 bases, with 9 bases separating them. The CDR3 runs to 13 residues.